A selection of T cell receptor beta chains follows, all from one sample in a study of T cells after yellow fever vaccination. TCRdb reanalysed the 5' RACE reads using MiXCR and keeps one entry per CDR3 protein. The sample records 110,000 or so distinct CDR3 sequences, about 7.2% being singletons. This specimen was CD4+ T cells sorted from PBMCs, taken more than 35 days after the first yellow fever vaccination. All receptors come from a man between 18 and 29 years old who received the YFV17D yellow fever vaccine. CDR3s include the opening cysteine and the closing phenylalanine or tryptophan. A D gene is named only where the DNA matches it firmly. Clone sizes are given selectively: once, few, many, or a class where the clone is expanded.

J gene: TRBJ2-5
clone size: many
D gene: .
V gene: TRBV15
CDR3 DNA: TGTGCCACCAGCGCCTGGATGGCTAGCGACACCCAGTACTTC
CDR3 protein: CATSAWMASDTQYF

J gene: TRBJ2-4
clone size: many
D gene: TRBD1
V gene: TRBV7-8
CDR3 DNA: TGTGCCAGCAGCTTTCCCAGGGGGAAGAACCTAGCCAAAAACATTCAGTACTTC
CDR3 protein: CASSFPRGKNLAKNIQYF

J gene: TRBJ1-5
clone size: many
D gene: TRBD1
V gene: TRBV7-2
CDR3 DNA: TGTGCCAGCAGCCTACGACAGGGAGGGCAGCCCCAGCATTTT
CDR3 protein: CASSLRQGGQPQHF

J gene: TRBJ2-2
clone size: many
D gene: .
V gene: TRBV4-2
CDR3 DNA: TGTGCCAGCAGCCAAGAGACCGGTTGGAACACCGGGGAGCTGTTTTTT
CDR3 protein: CASSQETGWNTGELFF

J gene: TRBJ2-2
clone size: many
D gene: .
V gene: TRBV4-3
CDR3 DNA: TGCGCCAGCAGCCAAGGGACTACAGGGACGGCCGGGGAGCTGTTTTTT
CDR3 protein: CASSQGTTGTAGELFF

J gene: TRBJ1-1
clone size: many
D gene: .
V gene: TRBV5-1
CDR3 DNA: TGCGCCAGCAGCTTGGGTCCTAGGACCTACACTGAAGCTTTCTTT
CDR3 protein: CASSLGPRTYTEAFF

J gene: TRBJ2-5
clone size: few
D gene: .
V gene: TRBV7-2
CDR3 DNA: TGTGCCAGCAGCTATCAACAGGGACCCCTGGAGACCCAGTACTTC
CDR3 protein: CASSYQQGPLETQYF

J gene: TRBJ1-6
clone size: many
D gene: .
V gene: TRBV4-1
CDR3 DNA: TGCGCCAGCAGCCAAACCGGAATCGGGGGACGATATAATTCACCCCTCCACTTT
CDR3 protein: CASSQTGIGGRYNSPLHF

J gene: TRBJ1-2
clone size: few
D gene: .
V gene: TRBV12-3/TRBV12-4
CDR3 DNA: TGTGCCAGCAGCCCTTTTGCGGGGGGTAACTATGGCTACACCTTC
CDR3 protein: CASSPFAGGNYGYTF

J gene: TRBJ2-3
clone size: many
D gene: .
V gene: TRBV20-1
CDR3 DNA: TGCAGTGCTAGAGATCGGTCTAGCGAATACACAGATACGCAGTATTTT
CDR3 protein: CSARDRSSEYTDTQYF

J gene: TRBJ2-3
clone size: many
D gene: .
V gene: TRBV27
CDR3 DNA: TGTGCCAGCAGTTATATGACGGTTGGTGCGCAGTATTTT
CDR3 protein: CASSYMTVGAQYF

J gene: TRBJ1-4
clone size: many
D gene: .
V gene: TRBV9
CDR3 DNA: TGTGCCAGCAGCGTATCCGGGGGACGCGAAAAACTGTTTTTT
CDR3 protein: CASSVSGGREKLFF

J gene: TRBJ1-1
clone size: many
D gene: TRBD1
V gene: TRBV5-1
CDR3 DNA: TGCGCCAGCAGCTTAGGGGGCGACCTCACTGAAGCTTTCTTT
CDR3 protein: CASSLGGDLTEAFF

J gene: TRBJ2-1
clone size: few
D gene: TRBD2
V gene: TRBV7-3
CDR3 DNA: TGTGCCAGCAGCAAAACTAGCGGGGGGTTCAATGAGCAGTTCTTC
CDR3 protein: CASSKTSGGFNEQFF

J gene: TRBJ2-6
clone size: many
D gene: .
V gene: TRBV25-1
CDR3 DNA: TGTGCCAGCAGTGAAGCTGGGGCCAACGTCCTGACTTTC
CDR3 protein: CASSEAGANVLTF

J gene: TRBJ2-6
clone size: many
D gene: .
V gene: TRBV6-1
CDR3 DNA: TGTGCCAGCGTAAGAGGGTCTGGGGCCAACGTCCTGACTTTC
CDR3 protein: CASVRGSGANVLTF

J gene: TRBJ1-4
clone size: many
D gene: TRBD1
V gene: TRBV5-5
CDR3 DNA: TGTGCCAGCAGTTGGGACAGGGCTTCAAATGAAAAACTGTTTTTT
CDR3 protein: CASSWDRASNEKLFF

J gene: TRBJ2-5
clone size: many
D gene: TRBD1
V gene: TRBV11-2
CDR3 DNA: TGTGCCAGCAGCCCCGACAGGGGCGCGGAGACCCAGTACTTC
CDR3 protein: CASSPDRGAETQYF

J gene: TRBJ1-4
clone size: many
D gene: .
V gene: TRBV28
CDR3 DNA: TGTGCCAGCAGTGCCCCCGGTGGGGCAGACTATAATGAAAAACTGTTTTTT
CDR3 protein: CASSAPGGADYNEKLFF

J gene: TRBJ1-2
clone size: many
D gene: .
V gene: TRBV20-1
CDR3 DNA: TGCAGTGCCCGGGAGGGGGGTCGAAACTATGGCTACACCTTC
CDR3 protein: CSAREGGRNYGYTF

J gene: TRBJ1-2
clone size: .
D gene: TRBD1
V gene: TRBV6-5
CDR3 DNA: TGTGCCAGCAGGACAGGGGGTGGTATATGGCTACAGACCTTC
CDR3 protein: CASRTGGGIWLQTF

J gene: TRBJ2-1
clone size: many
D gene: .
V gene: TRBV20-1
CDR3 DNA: TGCAGTGCTAGAGATCTCCAATACAATGAGCAGTTCTTC
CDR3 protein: CSARDLQYNEQFF

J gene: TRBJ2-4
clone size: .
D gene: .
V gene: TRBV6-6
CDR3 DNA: TGTGCCAGCAGTTACGGTAGTCGGTTCGCTCAGTACTTC
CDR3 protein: CASSYGSRFAQYF

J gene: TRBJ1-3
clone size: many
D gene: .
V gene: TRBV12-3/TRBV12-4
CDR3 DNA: TGTGCCAGCACCAACTCTGGAAACACCATATATTTT
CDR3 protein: CASTNSGNTIYF

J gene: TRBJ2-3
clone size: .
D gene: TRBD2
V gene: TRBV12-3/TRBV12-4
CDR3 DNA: TGTGCCAGCTGTTTAGCGCTTAGGAGCGGGGGAGGCACAGATACGCAGTATTTT
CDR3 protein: CASCLALRSGGGTDTQYF

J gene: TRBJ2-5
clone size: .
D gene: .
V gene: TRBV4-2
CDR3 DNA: TGTGCCAGCTCTCGGGATACGACGCGGGGGACCCAGTACTTC
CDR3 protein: CASSRDTTRGTQYF

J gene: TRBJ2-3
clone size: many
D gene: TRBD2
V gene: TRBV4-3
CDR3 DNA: TGCGCCAGCAGCCAACTAGCGGGGCGATCTAGCACAGATACGCAGTATTTT
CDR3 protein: CASSQLAGRSSTDTQYF

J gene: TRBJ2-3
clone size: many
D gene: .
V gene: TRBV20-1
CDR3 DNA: TGCAGTGCTAGAGCCTCCCGGGGGAACACAGATACGCAGTATTTT
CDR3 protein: CSARASRGNTDTQYF

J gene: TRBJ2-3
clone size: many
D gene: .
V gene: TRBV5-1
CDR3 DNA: TGCGCCAGCAGCTTGGAGTCGTTAGCAGCGCAGTATTTT
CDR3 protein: CASSLESLAAQYF

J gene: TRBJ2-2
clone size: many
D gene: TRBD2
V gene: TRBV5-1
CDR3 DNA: TGCGCCAGCACGCTAGCGGGGGACACCGGGGAGCTGTTTTTT
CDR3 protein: CASTLAGDTGELFF

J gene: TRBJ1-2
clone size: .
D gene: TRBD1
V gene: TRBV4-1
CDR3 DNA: TGCGCCAGCAGCCAACCCTCGACAGGGCGAGGCTATGGCTACACCTTC
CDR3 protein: CASSQPSTGRGYGYTF

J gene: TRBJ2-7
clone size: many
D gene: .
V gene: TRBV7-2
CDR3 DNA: TGTGCCAGCAGCCCCGACGGTCCGGTCGAGCAGTACTTC
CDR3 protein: CASSPDGPVEQYF

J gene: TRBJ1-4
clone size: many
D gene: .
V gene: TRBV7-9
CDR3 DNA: TGTGCCAGCTCCGACCGCACAACTAATGAAAAACTGTTTTTT
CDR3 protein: CASSDRTTNEKLFF

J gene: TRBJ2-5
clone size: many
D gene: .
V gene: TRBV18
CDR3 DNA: TGTGCCAGCTCAGAACTCGCTAGAACTGATCAGTACTTC
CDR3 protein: CASSELARTDQYF

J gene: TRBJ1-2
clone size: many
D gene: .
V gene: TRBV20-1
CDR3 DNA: TGCAGTGCGCAGCCAGGAGGGTTCGGCTACACCTTC
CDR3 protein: CSAQPGGFGYTF

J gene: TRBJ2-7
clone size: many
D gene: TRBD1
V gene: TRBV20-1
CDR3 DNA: TGCAGTGCCACCCCGGACAGGGGCACTTACTACGAGCAGTACTTC
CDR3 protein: CSATPDRGTYYEQYF

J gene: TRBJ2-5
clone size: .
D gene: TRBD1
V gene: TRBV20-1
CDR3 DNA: TGCAGTGTTACCCGACAGGGGGCGAGGGAGACCCAGTACTTC
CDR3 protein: CSVTRQGARETQYF

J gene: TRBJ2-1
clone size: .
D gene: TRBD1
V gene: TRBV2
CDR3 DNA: TGTGCCAGCAGTTCCGACAGGGGTTCCTACAATGAGCAGTCCTTC
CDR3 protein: CASSSDRGSYNEQSF

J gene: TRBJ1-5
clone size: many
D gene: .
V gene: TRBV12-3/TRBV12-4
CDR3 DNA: TGTGCCAGCAGTAGACGGGGGGGCAATCAGCCCCAGCATTTT
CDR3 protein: CASSRRGGNQPQHF

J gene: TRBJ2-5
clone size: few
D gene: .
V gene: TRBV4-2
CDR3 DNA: TGTGCCAGCAGCCAAGTTGAAGGAGCAGAGACCCAGTACTTC
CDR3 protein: CASSQVEGAETQYF

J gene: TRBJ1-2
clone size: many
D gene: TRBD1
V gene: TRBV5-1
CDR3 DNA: TGCGCCAGCAGCCCCGGGACAGGACCTTTTTATGGCTACACCTTC
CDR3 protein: CASSPGTGPFYGYTF

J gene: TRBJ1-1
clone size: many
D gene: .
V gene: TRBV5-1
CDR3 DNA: TGCGCCAGCAGCGCCGACAGTGGGAACACTGAAGCTTTCTTT
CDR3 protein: CASSADSGNTEAFF

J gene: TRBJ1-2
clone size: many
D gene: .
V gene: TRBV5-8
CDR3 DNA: TGTGCCAGCACTCCGAGGCCAGGAGTCTATGGCTACACCTTC
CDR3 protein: CASTPRPGVYGYTF

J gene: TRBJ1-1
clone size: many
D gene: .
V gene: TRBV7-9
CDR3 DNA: TGTGCCAGCAGCCCCCGGGCAGGACAATACACTGAAGCTTTCTTT
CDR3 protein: CASSPRAGQYTEAFF

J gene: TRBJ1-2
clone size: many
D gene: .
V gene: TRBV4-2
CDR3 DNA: TGTGCCAGCAGCCGGACAGACGGCTATGGCTACACCTTC
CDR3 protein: CASSRTDGYGYTF

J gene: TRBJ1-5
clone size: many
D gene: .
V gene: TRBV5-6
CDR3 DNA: TGTGCCAGCAGCGCCCGGGATGGCAATCAGCCCCAGCATTTT
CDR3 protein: CASSARDGNQPQHF

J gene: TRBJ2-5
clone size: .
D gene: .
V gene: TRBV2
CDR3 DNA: TGTGCCAGCACCGAGGGGAGTCAAGAGACCCAGTACTTC
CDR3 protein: CASTEGSQETQYF

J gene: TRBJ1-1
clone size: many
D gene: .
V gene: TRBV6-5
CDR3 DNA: TGTGCCAGCAGTTACTCACCCGGGGGCACTGAAGCTTTCTTT
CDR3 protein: CASSYSPGGTEAFF

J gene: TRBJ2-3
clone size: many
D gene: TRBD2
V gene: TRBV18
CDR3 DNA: TGTGCCAGCTCACCGGCGGGGGTTGCGTCAGATACGCAGTATTTT
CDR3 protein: CASSPAGVASDTQYF

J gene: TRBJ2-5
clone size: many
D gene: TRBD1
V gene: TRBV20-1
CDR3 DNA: TGCAGTGCTAGGGACCCCGGGACAGGAGGAGAGACCCAGTACTTC
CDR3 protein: CSARDPGTGGETQYF

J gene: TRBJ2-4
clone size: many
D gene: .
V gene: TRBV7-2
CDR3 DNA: TGTGCCAGCAGCCCGAGAGCAGGAAACATTCAGTACTTC
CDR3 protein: CASSPRAGNIQYF

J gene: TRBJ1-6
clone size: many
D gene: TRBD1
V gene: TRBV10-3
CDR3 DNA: TGTGCCATCAGTTCTGGGGGACAGGGTGTATCACCCCTCCACTTT
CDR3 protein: CAISSGGQGVSPLHF

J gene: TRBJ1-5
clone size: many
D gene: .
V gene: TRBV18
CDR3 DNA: TGTGCCAGCTCAAGCGAACATAGCAATCAGCCCCAGCATTTT
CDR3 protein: CASSSEHSNQPQHF

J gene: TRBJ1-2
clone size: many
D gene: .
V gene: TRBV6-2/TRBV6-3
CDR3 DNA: TGTGCCAGCAGCCGGGACCTTAACTATGGCTACACCTTC
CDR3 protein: CASSRDLNYGYTF